Below, 26 T cell receptor beta chains from the same sample are listed, as sequenced in a study of blood T cell repertoires in COVID-19. Repertoires were generated with immunoSEQ multiplex PCR, while TCRdb's copy carries only in-frame clones and drops some. The table lists 300,000 to 400,000 clones, about nine tenths of them singletons. Sequenced material: peripheral blood. All receptors come from a man aged 30 to 45 with COVID-19, enrolled during active disease.

The chain carries TRBV5-1 and TRBJ2-7, with 14 positions matching TRBD2. Germline-derived CDR1 and CDR2 are SGHRS and YFSETQ. V trimming: 4 bases; J trimming: 6 bases; junction bases outside the gene matches: 6. The CDR3 covers 15 residues. The CDR3 DNA reads TGCGCCAGCAGCAGCCGACTAGCGGGAGGGCCCGAGCAGTACTTC. This codes for CASSSRLAGGPEQYF.

The CDR3 sequence is CASSQDRAGRVNIQYF. The CDR3 nucleotides are TGCGCCAGCAGCCAAGATCGGGCCGGCAGGGTAAACATTCAGTACTTC. V is TRBV4-3 and J is TRBJ2-4; D might be TRBD1 (5 bases). The CDR3 loop spans 16 amino acids. Germline CDR1 LGHNA, CDR2 YSLEER. V dropped 0 bases and J dropped 6 bases, with 15 bases sitting between them.

V usage is TRBV4-2 and J usage is TRBJ2-3; 7 bases align to TRBD1. This CDR3 contains 19 residues. V lost 4 bases and J lost 1; bases outside the gene matches: 17. Germline CDR1 reads LGHNA; CDR2 reads YNFKEQ. The CDR3 region has the DNA TGTGCCAGCAGCCTCCAGACAGGGTGGAGAGAGGATGGCACAGATACGCAGTATTTT. This sequence encodes CASSLQTGWREDGTDTQYF.

The chain employs TRBV7-9 and TRBJ2-7; the match to TRBD2 covers 8 bases. Trimming cost V 4 bases and J 6 bases; bases outside gene matches: 11. The CDR3 is 15 residues long. In germline, CDR1 is SEHNR, CDR2 FQNEAQ (reference sequence). This chain's CDR3 is CASSSSAGASLEQYF. CDR3 nucleotides: TGTGCCAGCAGCTCTTCAGCGGGAGCTTCCCTCGAGCAGTACTTC.

The rearrangement uses TRBV28 and TRBJ1-1; D gene uncertain. Germline assignment: CDR1 MDHEN and CDR2 SYDVKM. V gave up 7 bases and J gave up 0 bases, with 18 bases separating them. This CDR3 comprises 16 residues. This CDR3 reads CASTEAGLGLNTEAFF. The CDR3 region has the DNA TGTGCCAGCACCGAGGCAGGACTCGGCCTGAACACTGAAGCTTTCTTT.

This chain links TRBV7-9 with TRBJ1-1; tentatively, D is TRBD1 (5 bases). The CDR3 is 14 residues long. Looked up from germline, CDR1 is SEHNR and CDR2 is FQNEAQ (reference sequence). Trimming cost V 5 bases and J 0 bases, with 10 bases left between them. The CDR3 spells CASSAQGMNTEAFF. DNA for the CDR3: TGTGCCAGCAGCGCCCAGGGAATGAACACTGAAGCTTTCTTT.

In this sample, this clone turned up a few times. The J gene is TRBJ1-1, the V gene TRBV5-1; D call uncertain. The V end was cut by 0 bases, the J end by 0 bases, with 6 bases between. CDR3 length: 14 residues. The germline CDR1 and CDR2 sequences are SGHRS and YFSETQ. The CDR3 here is CASSLGNMNTEAFF. The CDR3 DNA reads as TGCGCCAGCAGCTTGGGAAACATGAACACTGAAGCTTTCTTT.

The rearrangement links TRBV28 to TRBJ1-1; possible D gene TRBD1, 5 bases. The length of the CDR3 is 15 residues. Trimming stripped 5 bases from V and 0 bases from J, with 13 bases between. Germline V lookup: CDR1 MDHEN, CDR2 SYDVKM. CDR3 nucleotides: TGTGCCAGCAGTGCCCCGGGGGGGGTGAACACTGAAGCTTTCTTT. Translated: CASSAPGGVNTEAFF.

The V and J genes are TRBV11-1 and TRBJ2-5, with D maybe TRBD2 (5 bases). The germline V gene has CDR1 SGHAT and CDR2 FQDESV (reference sequence). This CDR3 spans 14 amino acids. The germline V and J ends were trimmed by 1 base and 5 bases, with 11 bases remaining between them. This chain's CDR3 is CASSLGIRGETQYF. DNA of the CDR3: TGTGCCAGCAGCTTAGGAATACGAGGGGAGACCCAGTACTTC.

J is TRBJ2-7 and V is TRBV23-1, with 11 bases lining up with TRBD2. TRBV23-1 is designated an ORF whose function remains uncertain. The CDR3 has 20 residues. With 2 bases clipped from V and 4 bases from J, the junction kept 19 bases outside the gene matches. This CDR3 reads CASSQIPTSGRDPRGYEQYF. In DNA, the CDR3 is TGCGCCAGCAGTCAAATACCCACTAGCGGGAGAGACCCTAGGGGATACGAGCAGTACTTC.

The J gene is TRBJ2-7, the V gene TRBV6-2 or TRBV6-3, with TRBD2 identical over 10 bases. Germline trimming cut 0 bases from V and 6 bases from J; bases unmatched to any gene: 5. Per germline, CDR1 MNHEY and CDR2 SVGEGT. CDR3 length equals 15 residues. CDR3 residues: CASSYSGLARREQYF. DNA for the CDR3: TGTGCCAGCAGTTACTCGGGACTAGCGCGGCGCGAGCAGTACTTC.

In its sample, this clone was seen a few times. This chain connects TRBV19 to TRBJ1-2, with TRBD1 matching over 7 bases. V shed 8 bases, J shed 3 bases, and the junction held 6 bases outside the gene matches. The CDR3 runs to 13 residues. Germline lookup yields CDR1 LNHDA and CDR2 SQIVND (reference sequence). The CDR3 nucleotides are TGTGCCAGTGGGAGACAGGGACACTATGGCTACACCTTC. Amino acid sequence: CASGRQGHYGYTF.

The chain is built from TRBV29-1 and TRBJ1-2, with TRBD1 identical over 7 bases. The germline V gene has CDR1 SQVTM and CDR2 ANQGSEA. Unmatched junction bases numbered 3, after V lost 4 bases and J lost 4 bases. CDR3 size: 12 residues. The CDR3 loop is CSVGQGGYGYTF. In nucleotides, the CDR3 is TGCAGCGTTGGACAGGGAGGCTATGGCTACACCTTC.

The chain recombines TRBV3-1 (or the pseudogene TRBV3-2) with TRBJ2-1; D uncertain. Trimming removed 3 bases from V and 11 bases from J, with 11 bases in between. The CDR3 length is 12 residues. Germline-derived CDR1 and CDR2 are LGHDT and YNNKEL (reference sequence). CDR3 coding DNA: TGTGCCAGCAGCCACCTTTTAGCAAAGCAGTTCTTC. Its protein product is CASSHLLAKQFF.

The table lists this clone with a few counts. V gene TRBV5-1 combines with J gene TRBJ1-5; no definite D call. Germline values: CDR1 SGHRS, CDR2 YFSETQ. This CDR3 is 13 amino acids long. Trimming stripped 4 bases from V and 4 bases from J, with 9 bases between. CDR3 in DNA: TGCGCCAGCAGCGACGGAGGGAATCAGCCCCAGCATTTT. Amino acid sequence: CASSDGGNQPQHF. The complete variable domain, with remaining parts taken from reference TRBV5-1 and TRBJ1-5, reads KAGVTQTPRYLIKTRGQQVTLSCSPISGHRSVSWYQQTPGQGLQFLFEYFSETQRNKGNFPGRFSGRQFSNSRSEMNVSTLELGDSALYLCASSDGGNQPQHFGDGTRLSIL.

The genes are TRBV6-5 and TRBJ1-4, with TRBD1 identical over 7 bases. CDR1 and CDR2 (germline): MNHEY, SVGAGI. V shed 6 bases, J shed 8 bases, and the junction held 12 bases outside the gene matches. This CDR3 has 15 amino acids. Written as DNA, the CDR3 is TGTGCCAGCAGCCACGACAGGGTGCGTAGGGAAAAACTGTTTTTT. Translation gives CASSHDRVRREKLFF.

This rearrangement joins TRBV7-2 to TRBJ2-5; TRBD2 matches 7 bases. V dropped 1 base and J dropped 0; count of bases not matched to a gene: 2. CDR3 length: 15 amino acids. CDR1 and CDR2 from the germline V gene are SGHTA and FQGNSA. CDR3 DNA: TGTGCCAGCAGCTTAGATCGGGGGGACCAAGAGACCCAGTACTTC. It is translated as CASSLDRGDQETQYF.

The V call is TRBV15, the J call TRBJ2-6; D is unclear. V was cut by 0 bases and J by 0 bases, with 6 bases left in between. Germline V CDR1 and CDR2: LNHNV, YYDKDF (reference sequence). This CDR3 region has 16 residues. This chain's CDR3 is CATSRDWHSGANVLTF. The CDR3 nucleotides are TGTGCCACCAGCAGAGATTGGCACTCTGGGGCCAACGTCCTGACTTTC.

V and J are TRBV9 and TRBJ2-7; 9 bases line up with TRBD2. Germline V lookup: CDR1 SGDLS, CDR2 YYNGEE. With V trimmed by 4 bases and J by 3 bases, 8 bases remained unmatched. The CDR3 extends over 15 amino acids. The CDR3 sequence: CASSPRTSVDYEQYF. CDR3 coding DNA: TGTGCCAGCAGCCCTCGGACTAGCGTGGACTACGAGCAGTACTTC.

This chain links TRBV6-5 with TRBJ1-5; D is ambiguous. Germline V gene data show CDR1 as MNHEY and CDR2 as SVGAGI. V lost 3 bases and J lost 6, with 15 bases in between. This CDR3 is built from 15 residues. CDR3 amino acids: CASSYQPGMGQPQHF. CDR3 bases: TGTGCCAGCAGTTATCAGCCAGGAATGGGTCAGCCCCAGCATTTT.

This sequence joins TRBV9 and TRBJ1-1; 9 bases line up with TRBD1. The CDR3 extends over 14 amino acids. Germline V gives CDR1 SGDLS, CDR2 YYNGEE. Unmatched junction bases numbered 8, after V lost 4 bases and J lost 7 bases. This chain's CDR3 is CASSTTGTGSEAFF. The CDR3, as DNA: TGTGCCAGCAGCACCACCGGGACAGGGAGTGAAGCTTTCTTT. The complete variable domain, with remaining parts taken from reference TRBV9 and TRBJ1-1, reads DSGVTQTPKHLITATGQRVTLRCSPRSGDLSVYWYQQSLDQGLQFLIQYYNGEERAKGNILERFSAQQFPDLHSELNLSSLELGDSALYFCASSTTGTGSEAFFGQGTRLTVV.

The sample holds one count of this clone. This rearrangement joins TRBV12-5 to TRBJ2-1; 7 bases are shared with TRBD1. Germline-derived CDR1 and CDR2 are LGHNT and FRNRAP. The ends lost 5 bases at V and 8 bases at J; junction bases unmatched: 6. There are 13 residues in the CDR3. CDR3 bases: TGTGCTAGTGGTCCCGACAGGGTCCATGAGCAGTTCTTC. It yields the protein CASGPDRVHEQFF.

V gene TRBV11-3 combines with J gene TRBJ2-1; the D gene is possibly TRBD1 (6 bases). CDR1 and CDR2 from the germline V gene are SGHNT and YENEEA. The V end lost 3 bases, the J end lost 1 base, and 13 bases lay between the germline ends. The CDR3 sequence is 16 residues long. CDR3 DNA: TGTGCCAGCAGCTTCCAGGGGACCCAGTCCTACAATGAGCAGTTCTTC. The encoded protein is CASSFQGTQSYNEQFF.

The V and J genes are TRBV7-8 and TRBJ1-4; no clear D gene. V lost 5 bases and J lost 8, with 18 bases in between. CDR3 length: 15 residues. Germline V gene sequence: CDR1 SGHVS, CDR2 FQNEAQ. CDR3 region: CASSPSRLPWEKLFF. CDR3 in DNA: TGTGCCAGCAGCCCATCCAGGCTCCCATGGGAAAAACTGTTTTTT.

The sample holds a few counts of this clone. The chain combines TRBV5-6 with TRBJ1-6; TRBD1 matches at 9 bases. CDR1 SGHDT and CDR2 YYEEEE come from the germline V gene. This CDR3 is 16 amino acids long. J lost 10 bases, V lost 4 bases, and 12 bases had no gene match. CDR3 loop: CASSAARDREYSPLHF. The DNA of the CDR3 is TGTGCCAGCAGCGCAGCCCGGGACAGGGAGTACTCACCCCTCCACTTT.

The chain joins TRBV6-2 or TRBV6-3 to TRBJ1-1, with D maybe TRBD1 (6 bases). V lost 5 bases to trimming and J lost 7 bases, with 20 bases between them. Per the germline V gene, CDR1 is MNHEY and CDR2 is SVGEGT. There are 15 residues in the CDR3. The CDR3 loop reads CASSHTRTGTFEAFF. In nucleotides, the CDR3 is TGTGCCAGCAGTCACACGAGAACCGGGACATTTGAAGCTTTCTTT.